This passage covers 3 T cell receptor beta chains from one sample sequenced in a study of T cells in Graves' hyperthyroidism and ophthalmopathy. What was amplified from RNA transcripts were TCR beta CDR3 regions. Primed by the HTBI set, a first-round RT-PCR was run on the TCR CDR3. TCRdb re-called the multiplex PCR reads with MiXCR, one entry per CDR3 protein. This repertoire shows about 510,000 distinct CDR3 sequences, roughly 15% found once; its top ten account for 14%. Specimen: blood. These receptors originate from a woman aged 40 to 55 with Graves' hyperthyroidism.

This clonotype was counted ten times or more. This chain links TRBV20-1 with TRBJ2-1; 7 positions match TRBD1. The CDR3 has 16 amino acids. The trim removed 1 base at V and 4 bases at J, leaving 10 bases unmatched. The V gene's germline CDR1 is DFQATT and CDR2 SNEGSKA (reference sequence). The CDR3 sequence is CSARAPVGQRYNEQFF. The CDR3 region has the DNA TGCAGTGCTAGAGCCCCTGTGGGACAGAGATACAATGAGCAGTTCTTC.

The V call is TRBV20-1, the J call TRBJ2-3; a possible D gene is TRBD1 (6 bases). Per germline, CDR1 DFQATT and CDR2 SNEGSKA (reference sequence). This CDR3 spans 15 amino acids. The ends were cut back, 0 bases at V and 1 base at J, with 11 bases in the middle. The CDR3 coding sequence is TGCAGTGCTAGAGATTGGGGGCAGGGCACAGATACGCAGTATTTT. Translation: CSARDWGQGTDTQYF.

This clonotype was picked up many times. V and J are TRBV28 and TRBJ2-7; 7 bases are a match to TRBD2. The junction had 9 bases not matched to a gene; V was cut back by 4 bases and J by 6 bases. Germline-derived CDR1 and CDR2 are MDHEN and SYDVKM. The CDR3 has 14 amino acids. The chain's CDR3 is CASSSGLPLFEQYF. In nucleotides, the CDR3 is TGTGCCAGCAGTTCGGGACTACCCTTGTTCGAGCAGTACTTC.